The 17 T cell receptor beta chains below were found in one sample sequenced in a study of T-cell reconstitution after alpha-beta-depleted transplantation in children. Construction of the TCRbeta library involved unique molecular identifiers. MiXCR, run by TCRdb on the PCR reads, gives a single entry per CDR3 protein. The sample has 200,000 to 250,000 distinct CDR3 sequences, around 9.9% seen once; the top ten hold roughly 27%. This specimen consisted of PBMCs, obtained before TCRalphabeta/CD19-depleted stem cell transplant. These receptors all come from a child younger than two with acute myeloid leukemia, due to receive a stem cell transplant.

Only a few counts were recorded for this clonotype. Here the CDR3 DNA reads TGCAGCGTTCGGGGCCAAGAGACCCAGTACTTC. It specifies CSVRGQETQYF. The rearrangement joins TRBV29-1 to TRBJ2-5, with a tentative D call TRBD2 (5 bases). The CDR3 is 11 amino acids. V was pared by 5 bases and J by 1 base, with 5 bases between. Germline V lookup: CDR1 SQVTM, CDR2 ANQGSEA.

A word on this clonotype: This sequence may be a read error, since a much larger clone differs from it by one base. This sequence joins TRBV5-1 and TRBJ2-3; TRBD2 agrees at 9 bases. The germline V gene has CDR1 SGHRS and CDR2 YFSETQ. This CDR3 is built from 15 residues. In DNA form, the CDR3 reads TGCGCCAGCAGGAGGGGTTTAGCGGGGGAAGATGCGCAGTATTTT. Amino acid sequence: CASRRGLAGEDAQYF.

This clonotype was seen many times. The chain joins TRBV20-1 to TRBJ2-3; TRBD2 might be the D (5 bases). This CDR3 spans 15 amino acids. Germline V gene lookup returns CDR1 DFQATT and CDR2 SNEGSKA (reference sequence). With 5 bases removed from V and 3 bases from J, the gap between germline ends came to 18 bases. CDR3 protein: CSAPRLSGYTDTQYF. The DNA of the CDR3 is TGCAGTGCTCCTCGACTAAGCGGTTATACAGATACGCAGTATTTT.

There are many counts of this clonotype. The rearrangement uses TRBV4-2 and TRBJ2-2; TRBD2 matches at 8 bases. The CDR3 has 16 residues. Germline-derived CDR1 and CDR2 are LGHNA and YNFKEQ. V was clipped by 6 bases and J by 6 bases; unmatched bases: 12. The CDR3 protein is CASSPYSGKKAGELFF. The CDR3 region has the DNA TGTGCCAGCAGTCCCTATAGCGGGAAAAAGGCCGGGGAGCTGTTTTTT.

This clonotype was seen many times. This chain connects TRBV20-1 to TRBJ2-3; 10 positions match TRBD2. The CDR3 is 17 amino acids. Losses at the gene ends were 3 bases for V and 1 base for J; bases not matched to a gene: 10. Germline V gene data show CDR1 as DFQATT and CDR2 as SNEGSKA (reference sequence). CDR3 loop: CSARWLAGAEGTDTQYF. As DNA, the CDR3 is TGCAGTGCTAGGTGGCTAGCGGGAGCGGAGGGCACAGATACGCAGTATTTT.

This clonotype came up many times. The CDR3 coding sequence is TGTGCCAGCAGCTTAGGTCAGGGAGCTCTCGGGGAAAAACTGTTTTTT. As protein: CASSLGQGALGEKLFF. The chain joins TRBV7-2 to TRBJ1-4, with D possibly TRBD1 on 5 matching bases. CDR1 and CDR2 (germline): SGHTA, FQGNSA. The CDR3 consists of 16 residues. V lost 1 base and J 8 bases, leaving 17 bases between the germline ends.

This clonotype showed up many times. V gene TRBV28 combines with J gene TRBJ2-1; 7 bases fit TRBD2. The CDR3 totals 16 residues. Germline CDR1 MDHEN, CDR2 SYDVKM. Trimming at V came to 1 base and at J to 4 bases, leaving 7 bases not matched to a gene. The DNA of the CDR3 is TGTGCCAGCAGTTTATTTCTCCTAGCGGTTTACAATGAGCAGTTCTTC. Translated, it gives CASSLFLLAVYNEQFF.

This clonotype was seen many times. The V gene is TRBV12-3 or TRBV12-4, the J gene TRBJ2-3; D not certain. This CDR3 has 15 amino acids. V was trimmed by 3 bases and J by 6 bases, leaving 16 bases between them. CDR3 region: CASSFQTGVSDTQYF. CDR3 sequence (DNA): TGTGCCAGCAGTTTCCAGACTGGGGTCTCGGATACGCAGTATTTT.

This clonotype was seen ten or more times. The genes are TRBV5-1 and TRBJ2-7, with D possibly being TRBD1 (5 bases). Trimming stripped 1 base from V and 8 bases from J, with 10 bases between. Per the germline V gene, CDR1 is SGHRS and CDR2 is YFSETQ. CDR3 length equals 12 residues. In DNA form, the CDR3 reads TGCGCCAGCAGCTTGATGCAGGGTAAGCAGTACTTC. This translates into CASSLMQGKQYF.

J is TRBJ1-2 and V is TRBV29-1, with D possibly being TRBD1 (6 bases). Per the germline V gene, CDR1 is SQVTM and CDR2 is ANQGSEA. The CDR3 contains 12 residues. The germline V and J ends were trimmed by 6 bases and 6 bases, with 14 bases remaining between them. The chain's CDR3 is CSVEAGGNGYTF. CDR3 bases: TGCAGCGTGGAGGCGGGGGGCAATGGCTACACCTTC. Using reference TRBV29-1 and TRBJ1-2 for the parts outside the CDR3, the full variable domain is SAVISQKPSRDICQRGTSLTIQCQVDSQVTMMFWYRQQPGQSLTLIATANQGSEATYESGFVIDKFPISRPNLTFSTLTVSNMSPEDSSIYLCSVEAGGNGYTFGSGTRLTVV.

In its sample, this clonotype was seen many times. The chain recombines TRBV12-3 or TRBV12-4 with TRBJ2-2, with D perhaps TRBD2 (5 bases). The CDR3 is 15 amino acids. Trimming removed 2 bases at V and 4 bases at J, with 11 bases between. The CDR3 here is CASSLISEGTGELFF. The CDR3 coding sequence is TGTGCCAGCAGTTTAATTAGTGAGGGCACCGGGGAGCTGTTTTTT.

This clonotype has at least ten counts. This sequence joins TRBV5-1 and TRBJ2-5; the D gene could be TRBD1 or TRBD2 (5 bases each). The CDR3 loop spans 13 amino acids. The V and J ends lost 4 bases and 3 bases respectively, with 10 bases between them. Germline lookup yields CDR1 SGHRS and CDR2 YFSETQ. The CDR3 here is CASSPGREETQYF. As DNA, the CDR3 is TGCGCCAGCAGCCCGGGACGGGAAGAGACCCAGTACTTC.

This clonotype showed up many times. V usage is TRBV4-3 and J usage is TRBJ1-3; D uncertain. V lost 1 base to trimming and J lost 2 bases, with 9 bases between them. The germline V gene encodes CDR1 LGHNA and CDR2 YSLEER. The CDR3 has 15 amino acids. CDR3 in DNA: TGCGCCAGCAGCCAAGTACTGGTCACTGGAAACACCATATATTTT. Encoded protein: CASSQVLVTGNTIYF.

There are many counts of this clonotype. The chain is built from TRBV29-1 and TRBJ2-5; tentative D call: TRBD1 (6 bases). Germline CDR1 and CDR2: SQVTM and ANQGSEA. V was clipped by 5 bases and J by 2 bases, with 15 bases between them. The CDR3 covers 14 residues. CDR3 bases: TGCAGCGTTCGGTGGGCACAGGGACAAGAGACCCAGTACTTC. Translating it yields CSVRWAQGQETQYF. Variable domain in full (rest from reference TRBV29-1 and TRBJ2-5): SAVISQKPSRDICQRGTSLTIQCQVDSQVTMMFWYRQQPGQSLTLIATANQGSEATYESGFVIDKFPISRPNLTFSTLTVSNMSPEDSSIYLCSVRWAQGQETQYFGPGTRLLVL.

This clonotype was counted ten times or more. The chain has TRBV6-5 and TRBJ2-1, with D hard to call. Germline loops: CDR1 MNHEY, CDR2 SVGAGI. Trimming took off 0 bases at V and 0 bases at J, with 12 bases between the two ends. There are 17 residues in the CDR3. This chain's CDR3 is CASSYSKTTFSYNEQFF. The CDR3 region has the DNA TGTGCCAGCAGTTACTCGAAAACAACCTTCTCCTACAATGAGCAGTTCTTC.

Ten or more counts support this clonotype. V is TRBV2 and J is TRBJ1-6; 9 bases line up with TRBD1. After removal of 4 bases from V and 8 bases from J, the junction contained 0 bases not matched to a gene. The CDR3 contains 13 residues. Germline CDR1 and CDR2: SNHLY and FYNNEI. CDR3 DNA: TGTGCCAGCAGTGGGACAGGGGATTCACCCCTCCACTTT. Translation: CASSGTGDSPLHF.

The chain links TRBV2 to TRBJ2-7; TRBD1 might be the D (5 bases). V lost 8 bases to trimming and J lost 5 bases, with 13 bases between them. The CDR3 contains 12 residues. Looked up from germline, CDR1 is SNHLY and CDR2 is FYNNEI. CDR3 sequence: CASGSRVDEQYF. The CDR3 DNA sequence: TGTGCCAGCGGATCCAGGGTAGACGAGCAGTACTTC.